A selection of T cell receptor beta chains follows, all from one sample in a study of cytomegalovirus exposure and HLA in healthy donors. Some clones are missing from TCRdb's copy, which holds only in-frame ones; the method was immunoSEQ multiplex PCR. There are around 140,000 clones in the sample; about 74% occur only once, and 7.3% lies in the top ten. Sequencing used PBMCs. The receptors originated from a male donor in good health and CMV-seronegative. Both conserved end residues are trimmed from each CDR3.

j_call,v_call,cdr3_aa
TRBJ2-7,TRBV10-3,AISGGGGRAEREQY
TRBJ2-7,TRBV6-1,ASRVGGYEQY
TRBJ2-3,TRBV12-2,ASRLGRASTDTQY
TRBJ2-7,TRBV7-9,ASSPGTTSYEQY
TRBJ1-1,TRBV7-2,ASSLTGVPEAF
TRBJ2-3,TRBV7-6,ASSLLRGGTQY
TRBJ1-2,TRBV19,ASSIFAQGARDYGYT
TRBJ1-6,TRBV18,ASSPDRGPNSPLH
TRBJ1-1,TRBV28,ATRGTEAF
TRBJ1-1,TRBV4-3,ASRRTGYGNTEAF
TRBJ1-5,TRBV21-1,ASTKSQGAVGNQPQH
TRBJ1-1,TRBV10-3,AIRDWGPEAF
TRBJ1-1,TRBV2,ASSERGQNTEAF
TRBJ2-7,TRBV30,ASQGAHSYEQY
TRBJ2-7,TRBV7-8,ASSLANSGTGAYEQY
TRBJ2-5,TRBV9,ASSGSGGTQETQY
TRBJ2-3,TRBV5-1,ASRRTSGHDTQY
TRBJ2-1,TRBV27,ASSLRGNRGDEQF
TRBJ2-7,TRBV7-9,ASSSQGFEQY
TRBJ2-3,TRBV11-3,ASSLGQGKSASTDTQY
TRBJ2-7,TRBV7-2,ASSLEQGLVYEQY
TRBJ1-4,TRBV25-1,ASSAPGGAGEKLF